Below, one TCR beta chain is given with its context. Its target is unknown. The data were obtained in a study of cytomegalovirus exposure and HLA in healthy donors. Study in general: Early released data comprised 80 million or so unique TCRs from HLA-typed donors. Study-wide points: No immune exposure information besides CMV serostatus was available. TCR beta chain V- and J-gene trimming was linked, in a later analysis, to a missense variant in DCLRE1C.

CDR1 is MNHNY, CDR2 SVGAGI, per germline (reference sequence). CDR3 length equals 15 residues. V gave up 0 bases and J gave up 0 bases, with 8 bases separating them. PCR amplification relied on 60 Vbeta primers (plus 13 Jbeta primers). The repertoire was sequenced with immunoSEQ multiplex PCR; TCRdb's copy has only in-frame clones and lacks some. The sample shows around 200,000 clones, roughly 79% of them seen only once. This TCR came from a young man in good health and CMV-seronegative. Sequencing was carried out using PBMCs. The V and J genes are TRBV6-6 and TRBJ1-2; the D is unclear. DNA of the CDR3: TGTGCCAGCAGTTACTCAGCCAAATCTAACTATGGCTACACCTTC. Translating gives CASSYSAKSNYGYTF.